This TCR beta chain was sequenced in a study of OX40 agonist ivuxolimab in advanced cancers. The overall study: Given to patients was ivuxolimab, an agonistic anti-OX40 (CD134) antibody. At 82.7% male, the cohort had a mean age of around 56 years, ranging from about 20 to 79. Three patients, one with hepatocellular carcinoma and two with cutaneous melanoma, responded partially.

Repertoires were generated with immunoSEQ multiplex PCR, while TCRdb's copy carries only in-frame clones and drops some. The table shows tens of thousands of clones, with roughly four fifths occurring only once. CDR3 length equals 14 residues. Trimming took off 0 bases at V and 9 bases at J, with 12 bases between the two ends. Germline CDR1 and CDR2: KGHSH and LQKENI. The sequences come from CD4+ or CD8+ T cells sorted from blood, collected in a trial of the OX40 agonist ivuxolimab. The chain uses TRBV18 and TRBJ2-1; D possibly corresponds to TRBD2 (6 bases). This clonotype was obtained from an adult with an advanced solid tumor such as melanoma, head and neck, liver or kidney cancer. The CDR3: CASSPPVPGGEQFF. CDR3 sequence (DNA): TGTGCCAGCTCACCACCGGTACCCGGGGGTGAGCAGTTCTTC. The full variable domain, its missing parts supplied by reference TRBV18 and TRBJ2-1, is NAGVMQNPRHLVRRRGQEARLRCSPMKGHSHVYWYRQLPEEGLKFMVYLQKENIIDESGMPKERFSAEFPKEGPSILRIQQVVRGDSAAYFCASSPPVPGGEQFFGPGTRLTVL.